This T cell receptor beta chain was obtained from a study of T cells in Graves' hyperthyroidism and ophthalmopathy. Using RNA transcripts as the source, TCR beta CDR3 regions were amplified. Primed by the HTBI set, a first-round RT-PCR was run on the TCR CDR3. From the multiplex PCR reads, TCRdb called clonotypes with MiXCR, one entry per CDR3 protein. The sample carries over 400,000 distinct CDR3 sequences, approximately 15% recorded once. This clonotype has ten or more counts. It was uncontrolled infection, other autoimmune disease, pregnancy or lactation that excluded patients. Out of 10 ml of fresh peripheral blood came the PBMCs. CDR1 SGHDN and CDR2 FVKESK come from the germline V gene. The V segment lost 0 bases and the J segment 4 bases; nucleotides outside the gene matches: 7. The CDR3 is 16 amino acids.

The receptor's source is a man between 18 and 29 years old with Graves' ophthalmopathy. V is TRBV14 and J is TRBJ1-1; TRBD1 matches 8 bases. Input material: blood. The chain's CDR3 is CASSQDGAGGVTEAFF. CDR3 nucleotides: TGTGCCAGCAGCCAAGATGGAGCAGGGGGCGTCACTGAAGCTTTCTTT.